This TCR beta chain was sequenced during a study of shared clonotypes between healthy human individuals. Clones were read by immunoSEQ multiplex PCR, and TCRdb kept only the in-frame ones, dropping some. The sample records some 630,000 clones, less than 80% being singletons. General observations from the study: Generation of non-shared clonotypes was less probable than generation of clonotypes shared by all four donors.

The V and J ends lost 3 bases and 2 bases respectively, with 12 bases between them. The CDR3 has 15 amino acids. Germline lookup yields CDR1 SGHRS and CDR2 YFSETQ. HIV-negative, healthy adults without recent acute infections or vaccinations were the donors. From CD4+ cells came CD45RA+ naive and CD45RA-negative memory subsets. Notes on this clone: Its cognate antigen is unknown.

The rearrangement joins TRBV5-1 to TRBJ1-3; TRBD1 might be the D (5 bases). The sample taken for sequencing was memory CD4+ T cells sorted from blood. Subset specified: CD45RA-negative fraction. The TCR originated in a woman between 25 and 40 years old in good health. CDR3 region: CASSWGEQAGNTIYF. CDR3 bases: TGCGCCAGCAGCTGGGGGGAACAGGCTGGAAACACCATATATTTT.